This T cell receptor (beta chain) came from a study of T cell responses to AZD1222 COVID-19 vaccine. Combined were second doses at about 4 or about 12 weeks. Study-level points and caveats: The CD4 TCRs associated with vaccination extended across spike and predominated at 160-218 and 743-854.

V was clipped by 1 base and J by 0 bases; unmatched bases: 4. Looked up from germline, CDR1 is SGHTA and CDR2 is FQGTGA. CDR3 length: 16 amino acids. As regards this clone: What it binds is not known.

The data were produced by immunoSEQ multiplex PCR, yet TCRdb's version contains in-frame clones alone and is incomplete. The sample has some 98,000 clones; approximately 84% are singletons. The receptor's source is an adult who received the AZD1222 COVID-19 vaccine. Specimen: peripheral blood, collected 28 days after the second AZD1222 dose. The V and J genes are TRBV7-3 and TRBJ2-3; 7 bases map to TRBD2. The CDR3 nucleotides are TGTGCCAGCAGCTTAATGAGTAGCGGGAGCACAGATACGCAGTATTTT. Translated: CASSLMSSGSTDTQYF.